These T cell receptor beta chains were read from a single sample in a study of OX40 agonist ivuxolimab in advanced cancers. Sequencing used immunoSEQ multiplex PCR; TCRdb keeps in-frame clones, though not all of them. The sample yields 35,000 to 45,000 clones, 85% to 95% seen once. This material consisted of CD4+ or CD8+ T cells sorted from blood, taken in a trial of the OX40 agonist ivuxolimab. Source of these receptors: an adult with an advanced solid tumor such as melanoma, head and neck, liver or kidney cancer. Both conserved end residues are part of each CDR3. The D gene is left open where the match is weak. Some rows mark clone size as missing; the rest say once, few, many or name a class of expanded clone.

CDR3nt: TGCAGCGTTGGAGGGGGCACTTTCTCCGACGAGCAGTACTTC; CDR3aa: CSVGGGTFSDEQYF; d_gene: TRBD1; v_gene: TRBV29-1; abundance: NA; j_gene: TRBJ2-7; len: 14
CDR3nt: TGTGCCAGCAGCCACACGGGTCTCAATGAGCAGTTCTTC; CDR3aa: CASSHTGLNEQFF; d_gene: NA; v_gene: TRBV14; abundance: NA; j_gene: TRBJ2-1; len: 13
CDR3nt: TGTGCCAGCAGTTACTCGGTTGACAGCTATGGCTACACCTTC; CDR3aa: CASSYSVDSYGYTF; d_gene: NA; v_gene: TRBV6-5; abundance: NA; j_gene: TRBJ1-2; len: 14
CDR3nt: TGTGCCAGCAGTTCCGGACAGGGAACCTACAATGAGCAGTTCTTC; CDR3aa: CASSSGQGTYNEQFF; d_gene: TRBD1; v_gene: TRBV27; abundance: NA; j_gene: TRBJ2-1; len: 15
CDR3nt: TGCGCCAGCAGTTTTCCGGGGGGGCGGAAAGAGACCCAGTACTTC; CDR3aa: CASSFPGGRKETQYF; d_gene: TRBD2; v_gene: TRBV10-1; abundance: NA; j_gene: TRBJ2-5; len: 15
CDR3nt: TGTGCCAGCACAGTAGCGGGGAGCACAGATACGCAGTATTTT; CDR3aa: CASTVAGSTDTQYF; d_gene: TRBD2; v_gene: TRBV6-6; abundance: NA; j_gene: TRBJ2-3; len: 14
CDR3nt: TGTGCCAGCAGTCCTCCCGAAGGTGAGCAGTTCTTC; CDR3aa: CASSPPEGEQFF; d_gene: NA; v_gene: TRBV6-5; abundance: few; j_gene: TRBJ2-1; len: 12
CDR3nt: TGTGCCAGCAGCACCGACAGGGGGAGGACCGGGGAGCTGTTTTTT; CDR3aa: CASSTDRGRTGELFF; d_gene: TRBD1; v_gene: TRBV7-9; abundance: NA; j_gene: TRBJ2-2; len: 15
CDR3nt: TGTGCCAGTAGTCGTACAGGGGGCAACACTGAAGCTTTCTTT; CDR3aa: CASSRTGGNTEAFF; d_gene: TRBD1; v_gene: TRBV19; abundance: few; j_gene: TRBJ1-1; len: 14
CDR3nt: TGTGCCAAACTCCGACAAGGTCCCACAGATACGCAGTATTTT; CDR3aa: CAKLRQGPTDTQYF; d_gene: NA; v_gene: TRBV19; abundance: NA; j_gene: TRBJ2-3; len: 14
CDR3nt: TGTGCCAGCAGCTTGGTAGGGGATGGAAACACCATATATTTT; CDR3aa: CASSLVGDGNTIYF; d_gene: NA; v_gene: TRBV5-6; abundance: NA; j_gene: TRBJ1-3; len: 14
CDR3nt: TGTGCTAGTGCGGCTGGCCTTCCGGATGAAAAACTGTTTTTT; CDR3aa: CASAAGLPDEKLFF; d_gene: NA; v_gene: TRBV12-5; abundance: NA; j_gene: TRBJ1-4; len: 14
CDR3nt: TGTGCCAGCAGCCGCAGAACTAGCGGGAGGCGAGGATTACAAGAGACCCAGTACTTC; CDR3aa: CASSRRTSGRRGLQETQYF; d_gene: TRBD2; v_gene: TRBV7-2; abundance: NA; j_gene: TRBJ2-5; len: 19
CDR3nt: TGTGCCAGCACCGTGAGGGACAGGGACAATGAGCAGTTCTTC; CDR3aa: CASTVRDRDNEQFF; d_gene: TRBD1; v_gene: TRBV2; abundance: NA; j_gene: TRBJ2-1; len: 14
CDR3nt: TGCGCCAGCAGCCAAGGGGCCCCGTACGAGCAGTACTTC; CDR3aa: CASSQGAPYEQYF; d_gene: NA; v_gene: TRBV4-1; abundance: NA; j_gene: TRBJ2-7; len: 13
CDR3nt: TGTGCCAGCAGTTTAGCGGGGTATAGCACAGATACGCAGTATTTT; CDR3aa: CASSLAGYSTDTQYF; d_gene: NA; v_gene: TRBV27; abundance: NA; j_gene: TRBJ2-3; len: 15
CDR3nt: TGTGCCAGTGCTCTCTCATTTTCCTACAATGAGCAGTTCTTC; CDR3aa: CASALSFSYNEQFF; d_gene: NA; v_gene: TRBV27; abundance: NA; j_gene: TRBJ2-1; len: 14